The 28 T cell receptor beta chains presented below share a single source sample, sequenced in a study of blood T cell repertoires in COVID-19. Libraries were prepared by immunoSEQ multiplex PCR; TCRdb keeps only in-frame clonotypes and omits some of them. The profile shows some 77,000 clones, roughly 82% of them singletons. The sample comprised peripheral blood. The receptors here all came from a woman in her sixties or seventies with acute or convalescent COVID-19.

The CDR3 coding sequence is TGTGCCAGCAGCACTAACAGGGAGGGCTATGGCTACACCTTC. It codes for CASSTNREGYGYTF. The chain couples TRBV5-6 to TRBJ1-2; weak D call: TRBD1 (6 bases). The length of the CDR3 is 14 residues. The V end was cut by 4 bases, the J end by 4 bases, with 14 bases between. The germline V gene has CDR1 SGHDT and CDR2 YYEEEE.

The CDR3 bases are TGCGCCAGCACTATCCTGGGAGCGGAGGGAACCGGGGAGCTGTTTTTT. Its protein product is CASTILGAEGTGELFF. V is TRBV10-1 and J is TRBJ2-2; weak D call: TRBD2 (6 bases). V lost 7 bases and J 5 bases, leaving 20 bases between the germline ends. Per the germline V gene, CDR1 is WNHNN and CDR2 is SYGVQD (reference sequence). This CDR3 contains 16 residues.

The chain recombines TRBV27 with TRBJ1-2, with 7 bases fitting TRBD1. The CDR3 runs 15 residues. Looked up from germline, CDR1 is MNHEY and CDR2 is SMNVEV (reference sequence). V was pared by 6 bases and J by 4 bases, with 11 bases of the junction left unmatched. The CDR3 protein is CASSPTGPSPYGYTF. DNA for the CDR3: TGTGCCAGCAGCCCGACAGGGCCCTCACCCTATGGCTACACCTTC.

The gene calls are TRBV13 and TRBJ2-7, with D possibly matching TRBD2 (5 bases). CDR1 and CDR2 (germline): PRHDT, FYEKMQ (reference sequence). V dropped 0 bases and J dropped 6 bases, with 9 bases sitting between them. The CDR3 is 13 residues long. The CDR3 DNA reads TGTGCCAGCAGCTTAGGCCGAGGGCGCGAGCAGTACTTC. Its protein product is CASSLGRGREQYF.

CDR3 nucleotide sequence: TGTGCCAGCTCAAGTCAGGGGATCAACACCGGGGAGCTGTTTTTT. Its protein product is CASSSQGINTGELFF. V and J are TRBV18 and TRBJ2-2; D is perhaps TRBD1 (6 bases). Trimming removed 5 bases at V and 2 bases at J, with 12 bases between. The CDR3 spans 15 residues. CDR1 and CDR2 (germline): KGHSH, LQKENI. Filled out from reference TRBV18 and TRBJ2-2, the complete variable domain reads NAGVMQNPRHLVRRRGQEARLRCSPMKGHSHVYWYRQLPEEGLKFMVYLQKENIIDESGMPKERFSAEFPKEGPSILRIQQVVRGDSAAYFCASSSQGINTGELFFGEGSRLTVL.

The chain combines TRBV6-6 with TRBJ1-2, with D possibly being TRBD1 (5 bases). This CDR3 comprises 14 residues. Per germline, CDR1 MNHNY and CDR2 SVGAGI (reference sequence). Trimming took off 5 bases at V and 2 bases at J, with 12 bases between the two ends. The CDR3 DNA reads as TGTGCCAGCAGTCGCGAACAGGAGAACTATGGCTACACCTTC. Residues: CASSREQENYGYTF.

This sequence joins TRBV7-9 and TRBJ2-1; D remains unclear. Per germline, CDR1 SEHNR and CDR2 FQNEAQ (reference sequence). V lost 1 base, J lost 1 base, and 8 bases lay in between. The CDR3 has 15 amino acids. This CDR3 is CASSLVAVSYNEQFF. CDR3 coding DNA: TGTGCCAGCAGCTTAGTTGCAGTATCCTACAATGAGCAGTTCTTC.

The chain links TRBV5-1 to TRBJ1-6; no reliable D call. The CDR3 has 16 amino acids. The germline gives CDR1 SGHRS, CDR2 YFSETQ. The V gene lost 4 bases and the J gene lost 0 bases, with 11 bases spanning the gap. Written as DNA, the CDR3 is TGCGCCAGCAGCGTACAGACGAGCTCCTATAATTCACCCCTCCACTTT. Its protein is CASSVQTSSYNSPLHF.

CDR3 region: CASSPSRGRGEKLFF. The CDR3 DNA is TGTGCCAGCAGCCCAAGTAGGGGGCGAGGTGAAAAACTGTTTTTT. V is TRBV3-1 (or the pseudogene TRBV3-2) and J is TRBJ1-4, with 7 positions matching TRBD1. With V trimmed by 4 bases and J by 7 bases, 9 bases remained unmatched. Germline CDR1 is LGHDT and CDR2 is YNNKEL (reference sequence). The CDR3 totals 15 residues.

The V gene is TRBV27, the J gene TRBJ1-1, with a weak D call TRBD1 (6 bases). V was cut by 6 bases and J by 3 bases, with 20 bases left in between. The CDR3 totals 16 residues. Germline V lookup: CDR1 MNHEY, CDR2 SMNVEV (reference sequence). CDR3 protein: CASRNRGGGADTEAFF. CDR3 coding DNA: TGTGCCAGCAGGAACCGTGGGGGGGGCGCGGACACTGAAGCTTTCTTT.

The genes are TRBV29-1 and TRBJ1-1; 8 nucleotides align to TRBD1. This CDR3 contains 14 residues. V lost 6 bases, J lost 5 bases, and 11 bases stayed unmatched. Germline CDR1 reads SQVTM; CDR2 reads ANQGSEA. In nucleotides, the CDR3 is TGCAGCGTGAAGACCCAGGGGGCTGGGACTGAAGCTTTCTTT. Amino acids: CSVKTQGAGTEAFF.

CDR3 nucleotides: TGTGCCAGCTCACCGGACATACTGAACACTGAAGCTTTCTTT. Amino acid sequence: CASSPDILNTEAFF. The J gene is TRBJ1-1, the V gene TRBV18; D possibly corresponds to TRBD1 (5 bases). Trimming shortened V by 3 bases and J by 0 bases, and 8 bases separated the two germline ends. This CDR3 region has 14 residues. The germline V gene encodes CDR1 KGHSH and CDR2 LQKENI.

The CDR3 sequence: CASSQGLAGVGRRETQYF. CDR3 sequence (DNA): TGTGCCAGCAGCCAAGGGCTAGCGGGAGTAGGGAGGAGAGAGACCCAGTACTTC. This chain joins TRBV3-1 (or the pseudogene TRBV3-2) and TRBJ2-5, with 10 positions matching TRBD2. J gave up 4 bases and V 1 base, and 12 bases lay outside the gene matches. This CDR3 is built from 18 residues. Per germline, CDR1 LGHDT and CDR2 YNNKEL (reference sequence).

This clone was picked up a small number of times. This rearrangement joins TRBV7-9 to TRBJ1-1, with 8 bases fitting TRBD1. CDR3 length: 16 residues. Germline V gene sequence: CDR1 SEHNR, CDR2 FQNEAQ (reference sequence). V lost 6 bases, J lost 5 bases, and 14 bases stayed unmatched. As DNA, the CDR3 is TGTGCCAGCAGTTCTCGTTTAGGACAGGGAGGAACTGAAGCTTTCTTT. This codes for CASSSRLGQGGTEAFF.

The chain has TRBV28 and TRBJ2-7; 7 nucleotides match TRBD2. Per germline, CDR1 MDHEN and CDR2 SYDVKM. The CDR3 is 12 residues long. Germline trimming cut 7 bases from V and 4 bases from J; bases unmatched to any gene: 4. The CDR3 is CASKTSKYEQYF. In DNA, the CDR3 is TGTGCCAGCAAGACTAGCAAGTACGAGCAGTACTTC.

The CDR3, as DNA: TGTGCCAGCAGCTTAAGTGGGAAAGGGGGGGCGCGGAACAATGAGCAGTTCTTC. This encodes CASSLSGKGGARNNEQFF. This sequence joins TRBV7-6 and TRBJ2-1, with D maybe TRBD2 (7 bases). The V gene's germline CDR1 is SGHVS and CDR2 FNYEAQ. Trimming pared 2 bases from V and 5 bases from J, leaving 22 bases between. CDR3 length: 18 residues.

V usage is TRBV5-1 and J usage is TRBJ1-1; a weak D match, TRBD1 (5 bases). Trimming stripped 0 bases from V and 7 bases from J, with 13 bases between. The CDR3 runs 14 residues. Germline V gives CDR1 SGHRS, CDR2 YFSETQ. In nucleotides, the CDR3 is TGCGCCAGCAGCTTGGTCGGAGGGACGGGTGAAGCTTTCTTT. Encoded protein: CASSLVGGTGEAFF.

V and J are TRBV9 and TRBJ2-3, with 12 positions matching TRBD2. CDR3 size: 17 residues. J gave up 5 bases and V 0 bases, and 7 bases lay outside the gene matches. CDR1 and CDR2 from the germline V gene are SGDLS and YYNGEE. Here the CDR3 reads CASSVVPLAGGQDTQYF. The CDR3 DNA sequence: TGTGCCAGCAGCGTAGTCCCGCTAGCGGGGGGGCAAGATACGCAGTATTTT.

CDR3 sequence (DNA): TGTGCCAGCAGTCCCAGAACAACTAATGAAAAACTGTTTTTT. Residues: CASSPRTTNEKLFF. The chain employs TRBV27 and TRBJ1-4; unclear D gene. Germline CDR1 is MNHEY and CDR2 is SMNVEV (reference sequence). The CDR3 runs 14 residues. V lost 5 bases to trimming and J lost 0 bases, with 7 bases between them.

The rearrangement joins TRBV6-6 to TRBJ2-1; 12 nucleotides align to TRBD2. The CDR3 extends over 14 amino acids. The trim removed 6 bases at V and 6 bases at J, leaving 3 bases unmatched. Germline-derived CDR1 and CDR2 are MNHNY and SVGAGI (reference sequence). CDR3 sequence: CASRGLAGPNEQFF. In DNA form, the CDR3 reads TGTGCCAGCAGAGGACTAGCGGGACCCAATGAGCAGTTCTTC.

V is TRBV4-1 and J is TRBJ2-5; D remains ambiguous. The V end was cut by 4 bases, the J end by 2 bases, with 11 bases between. CDR3 length: 14 amino acids. CDR1 and CDR2 from the germline V gene are MGHRA and YSYEKL. CDR3 sequence reads: CASSPSGSQETQYF. CDR3 DNA: TGCGCCAGCAGCCCGTCCGGGTCACAAGAGACCCAGTACTTC.

This sequence joins TRBV2 and TRBJ1-2; D perhaps matches TRBD1 (5 bases). Germline V gene sequence: CDR1 SNHLY, CDR2 FYNNEI. Trimming took off 4 bases at V and 5 bases at J, with 11 bases between the two ends. The CDR3 length is 13 residues. CDR3 in DNA: TGTGCCAGCAGTGTTGGGGCAAGATATGGCTACACCTTC. It codes for CASSVGARYGYTF.

This chain joins TRBV10-2 and TRBJ1-1, with 7 positions matching TRBD1. V trimming: 6 bases; J trimming: 5 bases; junction bases outside the gene matches: 6. The CDR3 has 13 amino acids. Germline loops: CDR1 WSHSY, CDR2 SAAADI. CDR3 in DNA: TGCGCCAGCAGAGACAGGGATCTTACTGAAGCTTTCTTT. This codes for CASRDRDLTEAFF.

This clone was seen just once. V usage is TRBV7-2 and J usage is TRBJ2-5, with 8 bases lining up with TRBD2. The CDR3 consists of 14 residues. V lost 5 bases and J lost 5; bases outside the gene matches: 7. The V gene's germline CDR1 is SGHTA and CDR2 FQGNSA. The CDR3 sequence is CASSTPSGGETQYF. The CDR3 DNA reads as TGTGCCAGCAGCACGCCTTCGGGGGGGGAGACCCAGTACTTC.

The genes are TRBV19 and TRBJ2-3; tentative D call: TRBD2 (5 bases). This CDR3 comprises 15 residues. V lost 4 bases and J lost 6, with 17 bases in between. Germline V gives CDR1 LNHDA, CDR2 SQIVND (reference sequence). The CDR3 region is CASSTTRAFRDTQYF. The CDR3 coding sequence is TGTGCCAGTAGTACAACTAGAGCGTTTAGGGATACGCAGTATTTT. Drawing the rest from reference TRBV19 and TRBJ2-3, the complete variable domain is DGGITQSPKYLFRKEGQNVTLSCEQNLNHDAMYWYRQDPGQGLRLIYYSQIVNDFQKGDIAEGYSVSREKKESFPLTVTSAQKNPTAFYLCASSTTRAFRDTQYFGPGTRLTVL.

The J gene is TRBJ2-7, the V gene TRBV30, with D unresolved. V shed 0 bases and J shed 6 bases, with 15 bases lying between them. Germline CDR1 and CDR2: GTSNPN and SVGIG (reference sequence). This CDR3 has 14 residues. In nucleotides, the CDR3 is TGTGCCTGGAGTGTACCGGGTGTCCTCTTCGAGCAGTACTTC. The encoded protein is CAWSVPGVLFEQYF.

The genes are TRBV12-3 or TRBV12-4 and TRBJ1-5, with D possibly matching TRBD1 (6 bases). V was shortened by 9 bases and J by 6 bases, with 15 bases between the two germline ends. The CDR3 runs 13 residues. The CDR3 here is CASQPGGAQPQHF. The DNA of the CDR3 is TGTGCCAGTCAGCCGGGGGGGGCTCAGCCCCAGCATTTT.

This clone was detected only once. The chain is built from TRBV4-2 and TRBJ1-2, with a possible D match to TRBD1 (5 bases). Deletions cut 0 bases from V and 1 base from J, with 24 bases between. Germline CDR1 reads LGHNA; CDR2 reads YNFKEQ. The CDR3 sequence is 20 residues long. CDR3 in DNA: TGTGCCAGCAGCCAAGATTGGGTGGGGGGGTTCGACGTGGGTAACTATGGCTACACCTTC. Translating it yields CASSQDWVGGFDVGNYGYTF.